This TCR beta chain was profiled in a study of T cell responses to AZD1222 COVID-19 vaccine. Study results and limitations: The donor cohort was predominantly white British with a female majority, and clonal diversity may have been underestimated.

Germline CDR1 reads MNHEY; CDR2 reads SVGAGI. V shed 2 bases and J 0 bases; nucleotides not matched to a gene: 3. The CDR3 totals 15 residues. Data came from immunoSEQ multiplex PCR; TCRdb stores just in-frame clones and leaves some out. There are 110,000 or so clones in the sample; roughly 89% occur only once, and 6% to 8% lies in the top ten. Note on this clone: Its target is not known.

The TCR originated in an adult who received the AZD1222 COVID-19 vaccine. The chain recombines TRBV6-5 with TRBJ1-1; the match to TRBD1 covers 7 bases. The sample was peripheral blood, taken 28 days after the second AZD1222 dose. The CDR3 DNA reads as TGTGCCAGCAGTTACGACAGGGCGGTGAACACTGAAGCTTTCTTT. Translation: CASSYDRAVNTEAFF.